This record covers a single T cell receptor (beta chain). The source of the sample is a study of control samples from healthy donors and cancer patients. CDR1 and CDR2 from the germline V gene are MNHEY and SVGEGT. V was trimmed by 5 bases and J by 1 base, leaving 15 bases between them. The CDR3 extends over 16 amino acids. Repertoires were generated with immunoSEQ multiplex PCR, while TCRdb's copy carries only in-frame clones and drops some. The data show about 120,000 clones, with 93% seen just once and 1.5% to 2% held by the top ten. The receptor was isolated from a man between 45 and 60 years old with head and neck cancer. Sequenced: PBMCs. The chain links TRBV6-2 or TRBV6-3 to TRBJ1-5; D is possibly TRBD1 (6 bases). Here the CDR3 DNA reads TGTGCCAGCAGTCGCCCGGGACAATCCAGCAATCAGCCCCAGCATTTT. It translates to CASSRPGQSSNQPQHF.